This TCR beta chain was sequenced for a study of shared clonotypes between healthy human individuals. This clone was detected only once. TCRdb keeps only in-frame clones here, not all; method: immunoSEQ multiplex PCR. Altogether 730,000 or so clones are present, about 78% being singletons, with the ten largest covering approximately 1.8%. The V segment lost 2 bases and the J segment 10 bases; nucleotides outside the gene matches: 13. Germline V gives CDR1 SEHNR, CDR2 FQNEAQ (reference sequence). The CDR3 is 16 amino acids. The chain employs TRBV7-9 and TRBJ2-1; 8 bases map to TRBD2. Input material: memory CD4+ T cells sorted from blood. As to subset: CD45RA-negative fraction. This sequence was found in a woman in her twenties or thirties in good health. Here the CDR3 DNA reads TGTGCCAGCAGCTTACAGTTCGGACTAGCAGGTGGAGAGCAGTTCTTC. Protein product: CASSLQFGLAGGEQFF.